These 13 T cell receptor beta chains were all obtained from the same sample, sequenced in a study of T-cell memory formation after mild COVID-19. Using its own MiXCR run on the 5' RACE reads, TCRdb lists one record per CDR3 protein. The sample contains about 270,000 distinct CDR3 sequences, approximately 15% of which appear only once. What was sequenced was PBMCs or a T cell subset sorted from them (not recorded which). These receptor sequences come from an adult woman who had mild COVID-19 (a few samples of this study predate the infection). Cell type and time point are not known.

This clonotype was seen a few times. The CDR3 DNA reads as TGTGCCAGCAGTTACATCGGACAAAGCTATAATTCACCCCTCCACTTT. It is translated as CASSYIGQSYNSPLHF. This chain joins TRBV6-5 and TRBJ1-6, with D possibly matching TRBD1 (5 bases). Trimming stripped 2 bases from V and 3 bases from J, with 11 bases between. CDR1 MNHEY and CDR2 SVGAGI come from the germline V gene. This CDR3 is 16 amino acids long.

CDR3 sequence reads: CASNRGGGKAFF. Here the CDR3 DNA reads TGTGCCAGCAACCGAGGGGGCGGAAAAGCTTTCTTT. J is TRBJ1-1 and V is TRBV7-8; 7 positions agree with TRBD1. With V trimmed by 7 bases and J by 9 bases, 8 bases remained unmatched. The CDR3 totals 12 residues. CDR1 SGHVS and CDR2 FQNEAQ come from the germline V gene.

This clonotype was counted between two and nine times. The rearrangement uses TRBV5-1 and TRBJ2-3; 9 nucleotides match TRBD2. Germline V gene sequence: CDR1 SGHRS, CDR2 YFSETQ. The J segment lost 3 bases and the V segment lost 1 base, leaving 6 bases of the junction unmatched. The CDR3 runs 16 residues. The CDR3 region has the DNA TGCGCCAGCAGCTTGTCTGGCGGGGGGGCGACAGATACGCAGTATTTT. Its protein is CASSLSGGGATDTQYF.

This clonotype was counted only a few times. The chain joins TRBV4-2 to TRBJ1-1; D ambiguous. This CDR3 is built from 12 residues. V was pared by 0 bases and J by 7 bases, with 6 bases between. Germline V gives CDR1 LGHNA, CDR2 YNFKEQ. Written as DNA, the CDR3 is TGTGCCAGCAGCCAAGATTCCGGTGAAGCTTTCTTT. Translation: CASSQDSGEAFF.

The J gene is TRBJ2-1, the V gene TRBV7-3; D ambiguous. The V gene's germline CDR1 is SGHTA and CDR2 FQGTGA. Trimming left V 1 base short and J 6 bases short, with 7 bases between. CDR3 length: 13 residues. CDR3 sequence: CASSLSSGNEQFF. The CDR3 bases are TGTGCCAGCAGCTTAAGTTCAGGCAATGAGCAGTTCTTC.

In its sample, this clonotype was seen many times. The genes are TRBV6-5 and TRBJ2-3; D might be TRBD1 (5 bases). V shed 7 bases and J shed 8 bases, with 16 bases lying between them. CDR1 and CDR2 from the germline V gene are MNHEY and SVGAGI. This CDR3 contains 13 residues. The CDR3 sequence: CASKRGPIGTQYF. CDR3 DNA: TGTGCCAGCAAAAGGGGCCCGATCGGTACGCAGTATTTT.

At least ten counts were recorded for this clonotype. The chain is built from TRBV7-3 and TRBJ2-1, with 9 bases identical to TRBD2. The trim removed 3 bases at V and 5 bases at J, leaving 11 bases unmatched. Germline V gene lookup returns CDR1 SGHTA and CDR2 FQGTGA. This CDR3 has 17 residues. In DNA, the CDR3 is TGTGCCAGCAGCTTCTCCTCAGCGACTAGCGGAGACAATGAGCAGTTCTTC. It is translated as CASSFSSATSGDNEQFF.

This clonotype has a single count. The chain joins TRBV2 to TRBJ2-3, with D perhaps TRBD2 (6 bases). Germline V lookup: CDR1 SNHLY, CDR2 FYNNEI. V lost 6 bases to trimming and J lost 2 bases, with 15 bases between them. This CDR3 is 15 amino acids long. The CDR3 loop reads CASSMEGVATDTQYF. The CDR3 nucleotides read TGTGCCAGCAGCATGGAGGGCGTAGCCACAGATACGCAGTATTTT.

The chain recombines TRBV20-1 with TRBJ2-2; D is unclear. The V end was cut by 1 base, the J end by 5 bases, with 8 bases between. CDR1 is DFQATT and CDR2 is SNEGSKA in the germline V gene (reference sequence). The CDR3 spans 13 residues. As DNA, the CDR3 is TGCAGTGCTAGAGGCCTACCGACCGGGGAGCTGTTTTTT. Amino acid sequence: CSARGLPTGELFF.

This clonotype came up once. The chain couples TRBV6-2 or TRBV6-3 to TRBJ1-2; 11 bases align to TRBD1. From germline, CDR1 is MNHEY and CDR2 SVGEGT. The CDR3 contains 18 residues. Trimming cost V 5 bases and J 2 bases; bases outside gene matches: 13. In DNA form, the CDR3 reads TGTGCCAGCAGTACCCTCCGGACAGGGGGCGCATCCAACTATGGCTACACCTTC. It codes for CASSTLRTGGASNYGYTF.

The chain combines TRBV3-1 with TRBJ2-5; D gene ambiguous. Deletions cut 0 bases from V and 5 bases from J, with 7 bases between. CDR1 is LGHDT and CDR2 is YNNKEL in the germline V gene (reference sequence). The length of the CDR3 is 13 residues. The CDR3 region is CASSQDAGETQYF. For the CDR3, the DNA is TGTGCCAGCAGCCAAGATGCTGGGGAGACCCAGTACTTC.

This chain uses TRBV5-1 with TRBJ2-5, with 13 bases that match TRBD2. After removal of 5 bases from V and 5 bases from J, the junction contained 18 bases not matched to a gene. Germline V gene sequence: CDR1 SGHRS, CDR2 YFSETQ. The CDR3 is 19 residues long. The CDR3 DNA reads TGCGCCAGCAGTGCGAAGAGGACTAGCGGGGGCTCCCAGGGGGAGACCCAGTACTTC. It encodes CASSAKRTSGGSQGETQYF.

This sequence joins TRBV5-1 and TRBJ1-2; D ambiguous. V was cut by 4 bases and J by 3 bases, with 13 bases left in between. From germline, CDR1 is SGHRS and CDR2 YFSETQ. The CDR3 loop spans 14 amino acids. CDR3 amino acids: CASSPQASDYGYTF. The CDR3 DNA sequence: TGCGCCAGCAGCCCGCAAGCATCCGACTATGGCTACACCTTC.